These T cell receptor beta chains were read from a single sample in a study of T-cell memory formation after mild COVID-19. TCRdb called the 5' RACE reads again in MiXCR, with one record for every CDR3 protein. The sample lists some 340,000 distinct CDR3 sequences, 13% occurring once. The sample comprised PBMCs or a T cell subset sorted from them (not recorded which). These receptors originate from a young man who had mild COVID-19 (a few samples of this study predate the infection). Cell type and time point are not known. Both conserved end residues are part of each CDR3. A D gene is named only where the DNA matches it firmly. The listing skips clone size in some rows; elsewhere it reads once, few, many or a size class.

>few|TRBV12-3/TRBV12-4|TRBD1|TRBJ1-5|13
TGTGCCAGCACCAGGGGGCGAGGACAGCCCCAGCATTTT
CASTRGRGQPQHF
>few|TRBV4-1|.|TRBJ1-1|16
TGCGCCAGCAGCCAAGCCCCGACAGGCCCGAACACTGAAGCTTTCTTT
CASSQAPTGPNTEAFF
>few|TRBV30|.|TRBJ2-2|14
TGTGCCTGGAGTGTCGGGGGTGAGACCGGGGAGCTGTTTTTT
CAWSVGGETGELFF
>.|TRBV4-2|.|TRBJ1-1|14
TGTGCCAGCAGCCCATACAGGAAGGCGGCTGAAGCTTTCTTT
CASSPYRKAAEAFF
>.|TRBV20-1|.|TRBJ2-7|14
TGCAGTGCTAACTCCCCAACAGGGCCCGGCGAGCAGTACTTC
CSANSPTGPGEQYF
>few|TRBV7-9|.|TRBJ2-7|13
TGTGCCAGCAGCTTGTCTTTCCCCAACGAGCAGTACTTC
CASSLSFPNEQYF
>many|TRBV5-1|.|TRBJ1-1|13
TGCGCCAGCAGCTTGGGGCCAGCCGCTGAAGCTTTCTTT
CASSLGPAAEAFF
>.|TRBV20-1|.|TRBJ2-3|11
TGCAGTGCTAGAGTCGGGGATACGCAGTATTTT
CSARVGDTQYF
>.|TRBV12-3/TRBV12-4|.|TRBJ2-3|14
TGTGCCAGCAGTCCAAGACAAGACACAGATACGCAGTATTTT
CASSPRQDTDTQYF
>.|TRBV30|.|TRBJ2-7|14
TGTGCCTGGAGTGTCGGCAGGGCCCCCTACGAGCAGTACTTC
CAWSVGRAPYEQYF
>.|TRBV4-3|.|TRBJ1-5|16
TGCGCCAGCAGCCAAGAGACCGGGACCACCAATCAGCCCCAGCATTTT
CASSQETGTTNQPQHF
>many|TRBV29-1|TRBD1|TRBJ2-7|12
TGCAGCGTTGCGGGACAGACTTACGAGCAGTACTTC
CSVAGQTYEQYF
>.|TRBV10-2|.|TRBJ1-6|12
TGCGCCAGCAGCCCGCAAGGTTCACCCCTCCACTTT
CASSPQGSPLHF
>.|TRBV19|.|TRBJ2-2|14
TGTGCCAGTAAAAGAATCTTGCACACCGGGGAGCTGATTTTT
CASKRILHTGELIF
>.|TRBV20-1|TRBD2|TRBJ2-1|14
TGCAGTGCTAGAGTTAGCGGGGCTGTAAATGAGCAGTTCTTC
CSARVSGAVNEQFF
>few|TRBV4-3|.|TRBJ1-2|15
TGCGCCAGCAGCCAAGAGTCGGGGGCGTACTATGGCTACACCTTC
CASSQESGAYYGYTF
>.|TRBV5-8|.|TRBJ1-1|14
TGTGCCAGCATCCCGCGGGCGATCCACACTGAAGCTTTCTTT
CASIPRAIHTEAFF
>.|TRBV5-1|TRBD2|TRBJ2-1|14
TGCGCCAGCAGTTTCCGGGGGGGGAACAATGAGCAGTTCTTC
CASSFRGGNNEQFF
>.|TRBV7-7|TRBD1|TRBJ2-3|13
TGTGCTAGCTCCGGGACAGGGGAAGATACGCAGTATTTT
CASSGTGEDTQYF